Sequencing of this T cell receptor beta chain was carried out in a study of shared T cell receptors in the human thymus. Assay: immunoSEQ multiplex PCR; the TCRdb copy retains only in-frame clones and omits some. The repertoire holds 700,000 or so clones, with 75% to 90% as singletons. This sample also belongs to another study, concerning human thymus T cells. That paper states: The thymus tissue came from resections taken during corrective heart surgery. V and J genes seemed to be used with bias in thymic and blood repertoires.

This TCR was sampled from a girl under three years old with a congenital heart defect. What was sequenced was thymocytes.

CDR3 sequence reads: CASSPTSGGIFRDTQYF. CDR3 DNA sequence: TGTGCCAGCAGCCCGACTAGCGGGGGGATCTTCCGCGATACGCAGTATTTT. V gene TRBV5-4 combines with J gene TRBJ2-3; 13 bases map to TRBD2. V dropped 4 bases and J dropped 6; count of bases not matched to a gene: 11. The length of the CDR3 is 17 residues. Per the germline V gene, CDR1 is SGHNT and CDR2 is YYREEE (reference sequence).